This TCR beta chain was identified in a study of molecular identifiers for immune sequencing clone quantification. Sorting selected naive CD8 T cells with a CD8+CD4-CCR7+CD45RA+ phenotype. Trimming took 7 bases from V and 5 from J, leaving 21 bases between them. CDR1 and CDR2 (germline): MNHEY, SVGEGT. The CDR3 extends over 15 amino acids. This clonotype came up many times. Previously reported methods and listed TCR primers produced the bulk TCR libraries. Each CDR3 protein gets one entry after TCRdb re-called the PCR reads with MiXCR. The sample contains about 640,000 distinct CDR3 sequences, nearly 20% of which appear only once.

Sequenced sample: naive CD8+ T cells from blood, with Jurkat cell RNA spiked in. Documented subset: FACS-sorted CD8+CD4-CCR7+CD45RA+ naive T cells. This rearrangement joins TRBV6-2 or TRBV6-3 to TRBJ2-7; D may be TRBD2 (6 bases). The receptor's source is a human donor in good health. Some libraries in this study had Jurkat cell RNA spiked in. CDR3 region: CASTHARLARDEQYF. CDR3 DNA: TGTGCCAGCACCCATGCCCGGCTAGCGCGGGACGAGCAGTACTTC.